These 23 T cell receptor beta chains were sequenced from one sample in a study of T cells in localized non-small cell lung cancer. Data came from immunoSEQ multiplex PCR; TCRdb stores just in-frame clones and leaves some out. Here the sample spans approximately 2,600 clones, approximately 28% being singletons. Material: lung tumor tissue, obtained before any cancer treatment. Receptor source: a woman aged 35 to 69 with stage III lung adenocarcinoma.

The V call is TRBV5-1, the J call TRBJ1-3; D call uncertain. The CDR3 runs to 16 residues. V lost 4 bases and J 0 bases, leaving 14 bases between the germline ends. Germline-derived CDR1 and CDR2 are SGHRS and YFSETQ. The CDR3 DNA reads as TGCGCCAGCAGCCCTGCGTGGATGGCCTCTGGAAACACCATATATTTT. Its protein is CASSPAWMASGNTIYF.

This clone turned up a few times. J is TRBJ1-5 and V is TRBV15; TRBD1 agrees at 7 bases. V was pared by 5 bases and J by 2 bases, with 6 bases of the junction left unmatched. The CDR3 length is 15 residues. Germline V gives CDR1 LNHNV, CDR2 YYDKDF (reference sequence). The DNA of the CDR3 is TGTGCCACCAGCGATCAAGGACAGGGCAATCAGCCCCAGCATTTT. Translated, it gives CATSDQGQGNQPQHF.

The chain uses TRBV18 and TRBJ1-2; TRBD1 is a possible D gene (5 bases). This CDR3 has 14 amino acids. Germline V gene sequence: CDR1 KGHSH, CDR2 LQKENI. The V end was cut by 3 bases, the J end by 4 bases, with 12 bases between. CDR3 amino acids: CASSPRQGAYGYTF. CDR3 nucleotide sequence: TGTGCCAGCTCACCCCGCCAGGGTGCCTATGGCTACACCTTC.

The rearrangement links TRBV11-3 to TRBJ2-7; D might be TRBD2 (6 bases). There are 15 residues in the CDR3. CDR1 and CDR2 (germline): SGHNT, YENEEA. V lost 3 bases and J 3 bases, leaving 15 bases between the germline ends. The CDR3 nucleotides read TGTGCCAGCAGCTTCCAACCAGGAGGGATCTACGAGCAGTACTTC. It encodes CASSFQPGGIYEQYF.

The chain is built from TRBV29-1 and TRBJ1-2; 8 bases line up with TRBD1. Germline V CDR1 and CDR2: SQVTM, ANQGSEA. The CDR3 length is 13 residues. V was clipped by 4 bases and J by 8 bases; unmatched bases: 9. Here the CDR3 reads CSVVSQGAWGYTF. The CDR3 DNA reads TGCAGCGTTGTTAGTCAGGGGGCTTGGGGCTACACCTTC.

This clone was seen only a few times. The rearrangement joins TRBV6-1 to TRBJ2-7, with a possible D match to TRBD1 (6 bases). The CDR3 extends over 14 amino acids. The V end was cut by 1 base, the J end by 5 bases, with 12 bases between. Germline lookup yields CDR1 MNHNS and CDR2 SASEGT. CDR3 protein: CASSEVPGVNEQYF. The CDR3 nucleotides are TGTGCCAGCAGTGAAGTCCCAGGGGTGAACGAGCAGTACTTC.

This clone was detected a few times. This rearrangement joins TRBV18 to TRBJ1-2, with D possibly TRBD1 on 6 matching bases. Trimming stripped 6 bases from V and 2 bases from J, with 16 bases between. Germline lookup yields CDR1 KGHSH and CDR2 LQKENI. The CDR3 length is 15 residues. The CDR3 nucleotides are TGTGCCAGCTCGGACCTCCCACAGGGAAACTATGGCTACACCTTC. Translated: CASSDLPQGNYGYTF.

V and J are TRBV9 and TRBJ2-3, with 8 positions matching TRBD2. The V segment lost 5 bases and the J segment 5 bases; nucleotides outside the gene matches: 7. The CDR3 is 14 residues long. Germline CDR1 and CDR2: SGDLS and YYNGEE. In nucleotides, the CDR3 is TGTGCCAGCAGTGAAGTCGGGAGGGGAGATACGCAGTATTTT. It encodes CASSEVGRGDTQYF.

The chain uses TRBV6-8 and TRBJ1-1, with 8 bases matching TRBD1. With V trimmed by 4 bases and J by 8 bases, 3 bases remained unmatched. CDR3 length: 12 residues. The germline V gene has CDR1 MNHGY and CDR2 SAAAGT. In DNA, the CDR3 is TGTGCCAGCAGTTTACAGGGGGAAGAAGCTTTCTTT. It specifies CASSLQGEEAFF.

The chain couples TRBV6-8 to TRBJ2-5; possible D gene TRBD2, 5 bases. The CDR3 has 15 amino acids. Trimming pared 5 bases from V and 3 bases from J, leaving 16 bases between. Germline CDR1 is MNHGY and CDR2 is SAAAGT. The CDR3 loop is CASSPPGVGKETQYF. CDR3 nucleotide sequence: TGTGCCAGCAGTCCCCCCGGGGTGGGGAAAGAGACCCAGTACTTC.

This clone is medium-sized by share. The chain couples TRBV9 to TRBJ1-3; TRBD1 matches at 7 bases. V lost 6 bases and J lost 2; bases outside the gene matches: 5. This CDR3 is 14 amino acids long. In germline, CDR1 is SGDLS, CDR2 YYNGEE. This CDR3 is CASNRDSAGNTIYF. In nucleotides, the CDR3 is TGTGCCAGCAACCGGGACAGTGCTGGAAACACCATATATTTT.

The chain combines TRBV30 with TRBJ1-1; D call uncertain. Trimming took off 1 base at V and 1 base at J, with 10 bases between the two ends. This CDR3 has 14 residues. CDR1 is GTSNPN and CDR2 is SVGIG in the germline V gene (reference sequence). CDR3 DNA sequence: TGTGCCTGGAGTGGAGGGCAGAAGAACACTGAAGCTTTCTTT. It translates to CAWSGGQKNTEAFF.

V is TRBV5-1 and J is TRBJ2-1, with a tentative D call TRBD2 (6 bases). Germline-derived CDR1 and CDR2 are SGHRS and YFSETQ. Trimming removed 2 bases from V and 8 bases from J, with 14 bases in between. The CDR3 contains 14 residues. The CDR3 region is CASSFGGSFDEQFF. The CDR3, as DNA: TGCGCCAGCAGCTTTGGGGGGAGCTTCGATGAGCAGTTCTTC.

This clone is termed medium-sized. J is TRBJ1-2 and V is TRBV6-8; the match to TRBD1 covers 10 bases. The CDR3 has 15 residues. J lost 8 bases, V lost 1 base, and 7 bases had no gene match. The germline V gene encodes CDR1 MNHGY and CDR2 SAAAGT. CDR3 DNA sequence: TGTGCCAGCAGTTACTTTACTACGACAGGGGGCGGCTACACCTTC. It encodes CASSYFTTTGGGYTF.

In DNA form, the CDR3 reads TGTGCCACCCACCCAATGAAGCCGGGACAGGAGCTTCTGAACACTGAAGCTTTCTTT. Its translation: CATHPMKPGQELLNTEAFF. The chain links TRBV15 to TRBJ1-1, with TRBD1 matching 8 bases. V was clipped by 8 bases and J by 0 bases; unmatched bases: 20. This CDR3 is 19 amino acids long. Germline values: CDR1 LNHNV, CDR2 YYDKDF (reference sequence).

This clone was recorded once. The V gene is TRBV9, the J gene TRBJ2-3; D might be TRBD1 (6 bases). CDR3 length equals 17 residues. CDR1 is SGDLS and CDR2 is YYNGEE in the germline V gene. V lost 5 bases and J lost 1, with 20 bases in between. The CDR3 DNA is TGTGCCAGCAGTGAAGCGCTTCAGGGGACGGGCACAGATACGCAGTATTTT. Its translation is CASSEALQGTGTDTQYF.

This clone occurred a few times. This chain connects TRBV22-1 to TRBJ2-7; TRBD1, the table's D call, was not compared with the DNA. TRBV22-1 is recorded as a pseudogene. The CDR3 totals 14 residues. In nucleotides, the CDR3 is TGTGCCAGCAGTAGGGACAGGGTCTCCTACGAGCAGTACTTC. Its translation is CASSRDRVSYEQYF.

The chain is built from TRBV19 and TRBJ1-1; D perhaps matches TRBD1 (5 bases). The germline V gene encodes CDR1 LNHDA and CDR2 SQIVND (reference sequence). Trimming took 1 base from V and 4 from J, leaving 13 bases between them. The CDR3 runs to 15 residues. The CDR3 DNA reads TGTGCCAGTAGTATAGCACGGGGCTCGGGCACTGAAGCTTTCTTT. Translating it yields CASSIARGSGTEAFF.

The rearrangement links TRBV18 to TRBJ1-1; 10 bases agree with TRBD1. The CDR3 length is 15 residues. Germline CDR1 KGHSH, CDR2 LQKENI. V gave up 5 bases and J gave up 5 bases; unmatched junction bases: 8. The CDR3: CASSRAGTGDTEAFF. The DNA for the CDR3 is TGTGCCAGCTCAAGGGCCGGGACAGGGGATACTGAAGCTTTCTTT.

The chain links TRBV11-3 to TRBJ1-5; 7 bases line up with TRBD1. Germline values: CDR1 SGHNT, CDR2 YENEEA. CDR3 length equals 15 residues. Losses at the gene ends were 5 bases for V and 2 bases for J; bases not matched to a gene: 6. Written as DNA, the CDR3 is TGTGCCAGCAGCCCGACAGGGCAAGGCAATCAGCCCCAGCATTTT. Residues: CASSPTGQGNQPQHF.

This chain connects TRBV6-8 to TRBJ2-1, with 12 bases that match TRBD2. The CDR3 length is 17 residues. Germline lookup yields CDR1 MNHGY and CDR2 SAAAGT. The ends lost 10 bases at V and 4 bases at J; junction bases unmatched: 14. CDR3 in DNA: TGTGCCACCACAAGGGCTAGCGGGGGGGCCGTATACAATGAGCAGTTCTTC. The encoded protein is CATTRASGGAVYNEQFF.

This clone was seen a handful of times. The chain couples TRBV9 to TRBJ2-5; 7 bases are a match to TRBD1. V was clipped by 0 bases and J by 2 bases; unmatched bases: 1. This CDR3 is built from 14 residues. Germline loops: CDR1 SGDLS, CDR2 YYNGEE. This CDR3 reads CASSVGGQQETQYF. DNA of the CDR3: TGTGCCAGCAGCGTAGGGGGACAGCAAGAGACCCAGTACTTC. Using reference TRBV9 and TRBJ2-5 for the parts outside the CDR3, the full variable domain is DSGVTQTPKHLITATGQRVTLRCSPRSGDLSVYWYQQSLDQGLQFLIQYYNGEERAKGNILERFSAQQFPDLHSELNLSSLELGDSALYFCASSVGGQQETQYFGPGTRLLVL.

This clone has only a few counts. The chain joins TRBV19 to TRBJ2-1, with D uncertain. Trimming shortened V by 6 bases and J by 8 bases, and 14 bases separated the two germline ends. CDR1 is LNHDA and CDR2 is SQIVND in the germline V gene (reference sequence). The CDR3 length is 13 residues. CDR3: CASSEPLWHEQFF. The CDR3 DNA sequence: TGTGCCAGTAGCGAACCCCTCTGGCATGAGCAGTTCTTC.